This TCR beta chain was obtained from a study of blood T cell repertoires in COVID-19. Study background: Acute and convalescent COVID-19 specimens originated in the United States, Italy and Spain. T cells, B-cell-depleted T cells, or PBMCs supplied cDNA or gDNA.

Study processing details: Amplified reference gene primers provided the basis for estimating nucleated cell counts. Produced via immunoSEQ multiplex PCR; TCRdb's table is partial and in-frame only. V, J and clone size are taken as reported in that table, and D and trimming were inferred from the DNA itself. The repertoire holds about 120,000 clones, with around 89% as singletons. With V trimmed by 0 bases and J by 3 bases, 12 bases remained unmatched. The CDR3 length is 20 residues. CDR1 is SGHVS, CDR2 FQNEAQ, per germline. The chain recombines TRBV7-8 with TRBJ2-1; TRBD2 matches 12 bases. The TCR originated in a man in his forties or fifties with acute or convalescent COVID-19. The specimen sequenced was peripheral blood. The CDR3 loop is CASSLAAGASGRAGYNEQFF. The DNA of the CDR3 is TGTGCCAGCAGCTTAGCCGCTGGAGCTAGCGGGAGGGCCGGCTACAATGAGCAGTTCTTC.